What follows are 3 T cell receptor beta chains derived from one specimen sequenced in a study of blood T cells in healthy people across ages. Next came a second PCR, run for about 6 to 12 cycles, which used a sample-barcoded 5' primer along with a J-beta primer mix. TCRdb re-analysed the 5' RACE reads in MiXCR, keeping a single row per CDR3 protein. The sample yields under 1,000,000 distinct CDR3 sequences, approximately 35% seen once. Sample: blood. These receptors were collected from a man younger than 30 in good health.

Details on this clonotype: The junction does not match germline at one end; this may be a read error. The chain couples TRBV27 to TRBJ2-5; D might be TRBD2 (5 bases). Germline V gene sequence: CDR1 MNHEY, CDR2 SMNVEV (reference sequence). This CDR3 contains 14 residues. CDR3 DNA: TGTGCCTGCAGTTTGAGGCGGGACCAAGAGACCCAGTACTTC. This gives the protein CACSLRRDQETQYF.

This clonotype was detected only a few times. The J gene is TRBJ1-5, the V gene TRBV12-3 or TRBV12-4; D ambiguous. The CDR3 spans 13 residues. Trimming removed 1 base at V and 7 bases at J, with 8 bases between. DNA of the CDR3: TGTGCCAGCAGTTTAGGGCAGTACCAGCCCCAGCATTTT. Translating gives CASSLGQYQPQHF.

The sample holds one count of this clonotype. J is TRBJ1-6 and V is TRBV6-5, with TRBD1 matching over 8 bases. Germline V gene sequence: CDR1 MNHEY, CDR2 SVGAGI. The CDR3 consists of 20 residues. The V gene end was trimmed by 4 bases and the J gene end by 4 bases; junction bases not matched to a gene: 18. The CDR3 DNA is TGTGCCAGCAGTTCTAAAGCCGGGACAGGTGTTAATTATTATAATTCACCCCTCCACTTT. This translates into CASSSKAGTGVNYYNSPLHF.